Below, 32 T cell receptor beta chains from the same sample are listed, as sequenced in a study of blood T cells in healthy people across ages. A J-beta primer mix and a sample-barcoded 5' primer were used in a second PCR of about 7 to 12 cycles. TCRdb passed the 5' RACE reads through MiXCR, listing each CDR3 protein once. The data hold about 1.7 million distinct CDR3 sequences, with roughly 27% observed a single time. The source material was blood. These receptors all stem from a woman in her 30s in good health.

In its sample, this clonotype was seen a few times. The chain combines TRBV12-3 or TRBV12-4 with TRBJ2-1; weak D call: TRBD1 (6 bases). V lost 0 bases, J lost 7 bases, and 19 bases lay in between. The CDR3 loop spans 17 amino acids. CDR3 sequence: CASSLANFVGAGNEQFF. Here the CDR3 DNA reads TGTGCCAGCAGTTTAGCCAACTTTGTGGGGGCAGGGAATGAGCAGTTCTTC.

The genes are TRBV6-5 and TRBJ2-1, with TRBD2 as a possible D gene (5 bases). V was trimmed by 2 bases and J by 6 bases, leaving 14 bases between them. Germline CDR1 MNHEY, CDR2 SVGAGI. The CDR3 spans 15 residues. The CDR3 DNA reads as TGTGCCAGCAGTTACATGTTAGCGCGGGTCAATGAGCAGTTCTTC. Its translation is CASSYMLARVNEQFF.

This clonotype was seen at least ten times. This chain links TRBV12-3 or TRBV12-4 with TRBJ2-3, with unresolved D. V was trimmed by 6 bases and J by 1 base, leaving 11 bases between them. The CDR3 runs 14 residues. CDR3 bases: TGTGCCAGCAGCTTCACGGCGGGCACAGATACGCAGTATTTT. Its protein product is CASSFTAGTDTQYF.

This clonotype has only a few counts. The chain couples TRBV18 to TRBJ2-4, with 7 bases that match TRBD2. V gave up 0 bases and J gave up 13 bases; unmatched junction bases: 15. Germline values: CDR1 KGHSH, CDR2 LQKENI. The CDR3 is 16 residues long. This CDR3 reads CASSPPSAGRALEQYF. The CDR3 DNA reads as TGTGCCAGCTCACCACCCTCGGCAGGGAGGGCTTTGGAGCAGTACTTC.

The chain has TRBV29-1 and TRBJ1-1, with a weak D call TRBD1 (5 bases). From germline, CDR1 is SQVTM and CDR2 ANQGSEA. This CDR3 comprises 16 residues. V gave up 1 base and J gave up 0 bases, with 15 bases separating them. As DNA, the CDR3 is TGCAGCGTTGAAGGACTGGGCGGGGGTTTGAACACTGAAGCTTTCTTT. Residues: CSVEGLGGGLNTEAFF.

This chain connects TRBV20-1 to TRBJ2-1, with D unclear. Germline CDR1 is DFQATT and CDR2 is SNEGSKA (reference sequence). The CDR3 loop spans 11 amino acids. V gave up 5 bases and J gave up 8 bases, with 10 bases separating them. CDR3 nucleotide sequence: TGCAGTGCTCCAGGTAGCCATGAGCAGTTCTTC. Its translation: CSAPGSHEQFF.

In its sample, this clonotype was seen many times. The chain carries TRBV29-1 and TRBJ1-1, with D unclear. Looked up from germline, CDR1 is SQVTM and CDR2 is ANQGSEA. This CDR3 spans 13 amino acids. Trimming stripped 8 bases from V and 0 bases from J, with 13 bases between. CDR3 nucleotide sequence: TGCAGCCTTCGGGGTCCTATGAACACTGAAGCTTTCTTT. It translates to CSLRGPMNTEAFF.

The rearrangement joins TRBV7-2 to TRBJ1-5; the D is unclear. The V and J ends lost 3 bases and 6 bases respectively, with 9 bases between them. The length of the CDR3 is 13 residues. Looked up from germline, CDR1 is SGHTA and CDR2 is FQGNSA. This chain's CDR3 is CASSFDWRQPQHF. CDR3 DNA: TGTGCCAGCAGCTTTGATTGGCGTCAGCCCCAGCATTTT.

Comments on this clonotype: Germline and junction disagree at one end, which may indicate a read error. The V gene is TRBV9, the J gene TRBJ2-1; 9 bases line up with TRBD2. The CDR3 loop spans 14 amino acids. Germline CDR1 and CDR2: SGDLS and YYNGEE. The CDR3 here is CAGSDLAGPHEQFF. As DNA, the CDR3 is TGTGCCGGCAGCGATCTAGCGGGGCCGCATGAGCAGTTCTTC. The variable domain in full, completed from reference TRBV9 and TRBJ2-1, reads DSGVTQTPKHLITATGQRVTLRCSPRSGDLSVYWYQQSLDQGLQFLIQYYNGEERAKGNILERFSAQQFPDLHSELNLSSLELGDSALYFCAGSDLAGPHEQFFGPGTRLTVL.

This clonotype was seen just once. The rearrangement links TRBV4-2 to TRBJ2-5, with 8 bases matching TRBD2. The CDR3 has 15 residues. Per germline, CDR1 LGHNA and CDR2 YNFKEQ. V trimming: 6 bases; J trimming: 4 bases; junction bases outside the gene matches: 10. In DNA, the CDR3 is TGTGCCAGCAGTCGGGTAGCGGGGCTAGGAGAGACCCAGTACTTC. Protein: CASSRVAGLGETQYF.

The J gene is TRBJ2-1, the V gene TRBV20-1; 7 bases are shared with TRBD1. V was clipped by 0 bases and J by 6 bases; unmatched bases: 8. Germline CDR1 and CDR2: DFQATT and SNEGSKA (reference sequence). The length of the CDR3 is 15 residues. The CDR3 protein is CSAREPGQTGNEQFF. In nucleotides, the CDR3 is TGCAGTGCTAGAGAACCGGGACAGACGGGCAATGAGCAGTTCTTC.

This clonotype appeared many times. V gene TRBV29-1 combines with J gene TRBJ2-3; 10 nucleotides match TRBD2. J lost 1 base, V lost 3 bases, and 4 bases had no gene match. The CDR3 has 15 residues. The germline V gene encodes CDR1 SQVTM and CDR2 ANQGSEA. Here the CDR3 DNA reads TGCAGCGTTGACACCGGGACTAGCGGCACAGATACGCAGTATTTT. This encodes CSVDTGTSGTDTQYF.

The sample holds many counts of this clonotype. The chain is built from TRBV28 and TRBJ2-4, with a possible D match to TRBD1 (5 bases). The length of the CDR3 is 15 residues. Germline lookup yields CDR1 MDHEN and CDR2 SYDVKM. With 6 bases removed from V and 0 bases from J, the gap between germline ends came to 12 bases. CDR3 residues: CASRNRKLAKNIQYF. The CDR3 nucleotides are TGTGCCAGCAGAAACAGGAAACTAGCCAAAAACATTCAGTACTTC.

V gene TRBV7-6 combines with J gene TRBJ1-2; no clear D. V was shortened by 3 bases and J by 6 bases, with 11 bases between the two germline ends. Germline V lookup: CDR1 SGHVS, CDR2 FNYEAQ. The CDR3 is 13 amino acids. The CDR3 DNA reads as TGTGCCAGCAGCTTCTGGCAGGCGGATGGCTACACCTTC. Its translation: CASSFWQADGYTF.

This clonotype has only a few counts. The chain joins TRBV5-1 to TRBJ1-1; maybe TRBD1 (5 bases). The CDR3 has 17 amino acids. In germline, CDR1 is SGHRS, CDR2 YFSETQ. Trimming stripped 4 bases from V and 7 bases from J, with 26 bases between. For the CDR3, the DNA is TGCGCCAGCAGCCGGTGGGGAGGCACAGGCGGAACCGGTGAAGCTTTCTTT. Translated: CASSRWGGTGGTGEAFF.

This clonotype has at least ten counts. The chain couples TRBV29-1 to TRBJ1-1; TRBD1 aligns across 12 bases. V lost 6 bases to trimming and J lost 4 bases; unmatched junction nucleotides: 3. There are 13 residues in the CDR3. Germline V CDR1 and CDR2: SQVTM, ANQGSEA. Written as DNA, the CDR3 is TGCAGCGTGGGACAGGGGGCGAGCACTGAAGCTTTCTTT. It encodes CSVGQGASTEAFF.

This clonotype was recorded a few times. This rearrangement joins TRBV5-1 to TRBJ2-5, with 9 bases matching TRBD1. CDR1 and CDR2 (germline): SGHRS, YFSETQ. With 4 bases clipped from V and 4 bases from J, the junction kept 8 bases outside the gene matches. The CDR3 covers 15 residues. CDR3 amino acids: CASSTKDRGRETQYF. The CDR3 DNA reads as TGCGCCAGCAGCACAAAGGACAGGGGACGAGAGACCCAGTACTTC.

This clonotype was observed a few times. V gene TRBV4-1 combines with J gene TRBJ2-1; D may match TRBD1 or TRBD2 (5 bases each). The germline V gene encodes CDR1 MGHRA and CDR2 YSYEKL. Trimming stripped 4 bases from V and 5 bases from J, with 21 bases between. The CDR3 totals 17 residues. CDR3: CASSPGPMRLGDNEQFF. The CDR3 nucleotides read TGCGCCAGCAGCCCGGGGCCCATGCGTTTAGGGGACAATGAGCAGTTCTTC.

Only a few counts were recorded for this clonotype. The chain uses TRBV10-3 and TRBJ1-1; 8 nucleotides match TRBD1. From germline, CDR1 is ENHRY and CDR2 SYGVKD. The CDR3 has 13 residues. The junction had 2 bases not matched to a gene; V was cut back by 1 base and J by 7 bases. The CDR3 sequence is CAISEYGQGEAFF. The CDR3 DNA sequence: TGTGCCATCAGTGAGTATGGACAGGGTGAAGCTTTCTTT.

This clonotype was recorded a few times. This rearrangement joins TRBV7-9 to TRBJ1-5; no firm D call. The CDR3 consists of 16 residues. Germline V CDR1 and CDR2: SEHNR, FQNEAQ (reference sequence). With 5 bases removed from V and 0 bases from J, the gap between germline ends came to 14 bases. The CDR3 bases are TGTGCCAGCAGCCTCCCGGGAGGAATTAGCAATCAGCCCCAGCATTTT. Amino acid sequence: CASSLPGGISNQPQHF.

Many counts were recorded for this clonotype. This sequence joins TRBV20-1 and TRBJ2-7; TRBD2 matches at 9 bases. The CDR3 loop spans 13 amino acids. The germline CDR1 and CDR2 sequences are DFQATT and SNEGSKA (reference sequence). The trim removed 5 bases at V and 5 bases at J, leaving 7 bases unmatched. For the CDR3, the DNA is TGCAGTGCTGTTGGGACTAGCCGTGACGAGCAGTACTTC. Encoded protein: CSAVGTSRDEQYF.

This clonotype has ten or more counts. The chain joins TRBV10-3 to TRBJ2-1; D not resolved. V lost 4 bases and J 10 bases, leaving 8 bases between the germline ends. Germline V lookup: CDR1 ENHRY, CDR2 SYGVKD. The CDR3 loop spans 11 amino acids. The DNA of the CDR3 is TGTGCCATCAGTGGCAAGACAGAGCAGTTCTTC. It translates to CAISGKTEQFF.

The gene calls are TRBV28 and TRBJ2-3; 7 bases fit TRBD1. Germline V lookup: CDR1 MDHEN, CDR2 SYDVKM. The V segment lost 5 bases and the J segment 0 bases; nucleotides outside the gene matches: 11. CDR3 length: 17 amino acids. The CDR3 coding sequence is TGTGCCAGCAGTCCAATCGGACAGGACCTTAGCACAGATACGCAGTATTTT. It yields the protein CASSPIGQDLSTDTQYF.

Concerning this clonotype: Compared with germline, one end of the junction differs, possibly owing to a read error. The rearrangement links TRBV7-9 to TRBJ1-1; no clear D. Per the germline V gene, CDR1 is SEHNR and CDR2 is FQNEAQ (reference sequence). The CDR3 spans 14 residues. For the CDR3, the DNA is TGCGCCAGCAGCTTAGCGCTGGGATACACTGAAGCTTTCTTT. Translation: CASSLALGYTEAFF.

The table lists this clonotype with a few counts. Here the CDR3 reads CSALGSGASTDTQYF. In DNA, the CDR3 is TGCAGTGCTCTGGGTAGCGGGGCGAGCACAGATACGCAGTATTTT. V and J are TRBV20-1 and TRBJ2-3; 8 bases map to TRBD2. The V and J ends lost 5 bases and 0 bases, in that order; junction bases with no gene match: 7. The CDR3 has 15 amino acids. The V gene's germline CDR1 is DFQATT and CDR2 SNEGSKA (reference sequence).

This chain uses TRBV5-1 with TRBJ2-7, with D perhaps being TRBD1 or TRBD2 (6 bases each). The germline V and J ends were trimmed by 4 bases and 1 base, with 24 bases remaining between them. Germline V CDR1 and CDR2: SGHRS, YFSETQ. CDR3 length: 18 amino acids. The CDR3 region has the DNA TGCGCCAGCAGCAGAAGGGCCGGGACTGCTAGGGGGTCCTACGAGCAGTACTTC. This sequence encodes CASSRRAGTARGSYEQYF.

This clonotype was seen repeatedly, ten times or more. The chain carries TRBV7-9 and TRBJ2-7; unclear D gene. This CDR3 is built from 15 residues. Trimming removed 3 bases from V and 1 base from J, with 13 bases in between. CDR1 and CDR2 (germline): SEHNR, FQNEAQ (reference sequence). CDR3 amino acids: CASSLPSTASYEQYF. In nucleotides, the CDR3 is TGTGCCAGCAGCTTGCCCTCTACTGCTTCCTACGAGCAGTACTTC.

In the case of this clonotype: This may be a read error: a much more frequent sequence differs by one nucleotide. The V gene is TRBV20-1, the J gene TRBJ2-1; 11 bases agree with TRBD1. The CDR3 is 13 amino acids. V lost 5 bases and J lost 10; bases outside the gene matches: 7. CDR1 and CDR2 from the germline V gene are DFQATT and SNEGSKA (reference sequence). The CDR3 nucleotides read TGCAGTGCTTGTAGGACAGGGGGCCAAGAGCAGTTCTTC. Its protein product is CSACRTGGQEQFF.

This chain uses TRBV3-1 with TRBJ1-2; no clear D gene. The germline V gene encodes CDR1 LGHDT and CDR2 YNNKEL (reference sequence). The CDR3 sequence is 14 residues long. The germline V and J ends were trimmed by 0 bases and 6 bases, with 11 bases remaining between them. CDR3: CASSQDRRTHGYTF. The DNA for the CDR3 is TGTGCCAGCAGCCAAGATCGCAGGACCCATGGCTACACCTTC.

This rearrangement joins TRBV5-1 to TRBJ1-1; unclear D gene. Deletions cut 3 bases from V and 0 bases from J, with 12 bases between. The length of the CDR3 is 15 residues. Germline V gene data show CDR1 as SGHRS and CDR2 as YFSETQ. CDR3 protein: CASSSDRALNTEAFF. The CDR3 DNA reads TGCGCCAGCAGCTCGGACCGGGCCCTGAACACTGAAGCTTTCTTT.

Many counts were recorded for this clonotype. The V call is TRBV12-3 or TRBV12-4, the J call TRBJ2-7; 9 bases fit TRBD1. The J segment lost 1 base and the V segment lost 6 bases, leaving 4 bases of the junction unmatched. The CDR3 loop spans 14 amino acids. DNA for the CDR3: TGTGCCAGCAGAGGGACAGGGATTTCCTACGAGCAGTACTTC. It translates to CASRGTGISYEQYF.

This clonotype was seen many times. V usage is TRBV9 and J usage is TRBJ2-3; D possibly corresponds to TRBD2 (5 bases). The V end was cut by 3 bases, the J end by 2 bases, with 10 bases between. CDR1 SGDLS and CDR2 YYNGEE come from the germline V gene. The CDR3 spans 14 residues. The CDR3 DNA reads TGTGCCAGCAGCGAGGACGGACTCACAGATACGCAGTATTTT. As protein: CASSEDGLTDTQYF.